This T cell receptor (beta chain) was retrieved from a study of T cells in Graves' hyperthyroidism and ophthalmopathy. Study-level results: Ophthalmopathy onset followed model prediction by a median approximately six months. Blood also carried most thyroid clonotypes expanded above 0.001.

As regards this clonotype: Its cognate antigen is unknown.

Researchers took RNA transcripts and amplified the TCR beta CDR3 regions from them. Using the HTBI primer set, a first-round RT-PCR was run on the TCR CDR3. TCRdb used MiXCR to reprocess the multiplex PCR reads, holding one entry per CDR3 protein. The sample contains approximately 640,000 distinct CDR3 sequences, 45% of which appear only once. Trimming cost V 9 bases and J 4 bases; bases outside gene matches: 4. This CDR3 comprises 13 residues. The source of this sequence is an adult man with Graves' disease, either hyperthyroidism or ophthalmopathy (not recorded which). The sequenced material came from peripheral blood or thyroid tissue (not recorded which). The chain joins TRBV12-3 or TRBV12-4 to TRBJ1-1; TRBD1 agrees at 11 bases. Here the CDR3 reads CASKGTGGTEAFF. The CDR3 region has the DNA TGTGCCAGTAAGGGGACAGGGGGCACTGAAGCTTTCTTT.